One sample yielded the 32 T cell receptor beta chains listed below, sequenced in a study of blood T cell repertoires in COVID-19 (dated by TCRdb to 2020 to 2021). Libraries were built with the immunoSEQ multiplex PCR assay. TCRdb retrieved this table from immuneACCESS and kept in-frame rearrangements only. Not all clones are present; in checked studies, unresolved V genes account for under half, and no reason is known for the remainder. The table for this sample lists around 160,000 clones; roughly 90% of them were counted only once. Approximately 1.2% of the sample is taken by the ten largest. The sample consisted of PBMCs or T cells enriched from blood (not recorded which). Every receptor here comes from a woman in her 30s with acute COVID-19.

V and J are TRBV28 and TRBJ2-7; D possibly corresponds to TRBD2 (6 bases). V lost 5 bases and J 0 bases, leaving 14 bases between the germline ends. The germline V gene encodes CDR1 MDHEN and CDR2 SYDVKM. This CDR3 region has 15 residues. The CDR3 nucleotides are TGTGCCAGCAGTGAGCCGGGACTTGGCTCCTACGAGCAGTACTTC. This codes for CASSEPGLGSYEQYF.

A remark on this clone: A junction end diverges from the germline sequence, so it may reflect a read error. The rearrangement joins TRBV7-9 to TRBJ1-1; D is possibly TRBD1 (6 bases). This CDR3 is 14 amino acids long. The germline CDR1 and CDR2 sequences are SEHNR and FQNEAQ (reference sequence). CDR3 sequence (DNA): TGTGCCGGCAGTCCGGGGGGCTTTGGCACTGAAGCTTTCTTT. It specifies CAGSPGGFGTEAFF.

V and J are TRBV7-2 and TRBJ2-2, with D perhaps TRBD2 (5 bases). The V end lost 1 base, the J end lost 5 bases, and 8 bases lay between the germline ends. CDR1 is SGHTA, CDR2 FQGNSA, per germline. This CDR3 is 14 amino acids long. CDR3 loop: CASSLEPGTGELFF. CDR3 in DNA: TGTGCCAGCAGCTTAGAACCGGGAACCGGGGAGCTGTTTTTT.

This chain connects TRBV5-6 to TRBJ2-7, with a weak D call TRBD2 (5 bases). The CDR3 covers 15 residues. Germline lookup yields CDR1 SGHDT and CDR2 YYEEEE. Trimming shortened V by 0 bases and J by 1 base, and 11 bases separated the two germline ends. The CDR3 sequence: CASSLAPTSSYEQYF. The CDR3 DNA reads TGTGCCAGCAGCTTGGCCCCCACTAGTTCCTACGAGCAGTACTTC. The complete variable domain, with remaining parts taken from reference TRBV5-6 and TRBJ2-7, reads DAGVTQSPTHLIKTRGQQVTLRCSPKSGHDTVSWYQQALGQGPQFIFQYYEEEERQRGNFPDRFSGHQFPNYSSELNVNALLLGDSALYLCASSLAPTSSYEQYFGPGTRLTVT.

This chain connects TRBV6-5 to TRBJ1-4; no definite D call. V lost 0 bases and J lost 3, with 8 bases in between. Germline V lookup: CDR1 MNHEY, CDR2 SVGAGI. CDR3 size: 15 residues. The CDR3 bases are TGTGCCAGCAGTTACTCTGTCAGATCTAATGAAAAACTGTTTTTT. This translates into CASSYSVRSNEKLFF.

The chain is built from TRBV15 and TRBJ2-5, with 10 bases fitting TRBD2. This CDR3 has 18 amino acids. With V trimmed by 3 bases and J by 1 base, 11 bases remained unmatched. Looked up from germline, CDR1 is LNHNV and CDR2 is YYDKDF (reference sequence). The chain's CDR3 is CATSRALLAGNFQETQYF. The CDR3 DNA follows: TGTGCCACCAGCAGGGCCTTACTAGCGGGAAATTTCCAAGAGACCCAGTACTTC.

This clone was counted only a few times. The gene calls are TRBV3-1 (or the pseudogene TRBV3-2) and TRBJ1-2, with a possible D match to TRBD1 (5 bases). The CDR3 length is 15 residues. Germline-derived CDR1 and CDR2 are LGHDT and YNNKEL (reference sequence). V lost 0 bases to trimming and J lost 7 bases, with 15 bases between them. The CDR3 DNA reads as TGTGCCAGCAGCCAAGATGTTAGGGGATCTAGTGGCTACACCTTC. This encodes CASSQDVRGSSGYTF.

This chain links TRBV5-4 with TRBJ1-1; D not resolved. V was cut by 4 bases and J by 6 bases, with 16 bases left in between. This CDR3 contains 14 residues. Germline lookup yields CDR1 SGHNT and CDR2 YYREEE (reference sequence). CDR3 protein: CASSTPTGSAEAFF. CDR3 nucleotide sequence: TGTGCCAGCAGCACACCGACGGGGAGCGCTGAAGCTTTCTTT.

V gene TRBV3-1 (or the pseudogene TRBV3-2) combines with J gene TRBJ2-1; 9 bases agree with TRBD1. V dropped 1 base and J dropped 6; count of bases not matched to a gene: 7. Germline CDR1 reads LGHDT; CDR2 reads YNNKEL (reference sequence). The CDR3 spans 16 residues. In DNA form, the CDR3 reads TGTGCCAGCAGCCAAGGTGGGACAGGGCAACTCAATGAGCAGTTCTTC. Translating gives CASSQGGTGQLNEQFF.

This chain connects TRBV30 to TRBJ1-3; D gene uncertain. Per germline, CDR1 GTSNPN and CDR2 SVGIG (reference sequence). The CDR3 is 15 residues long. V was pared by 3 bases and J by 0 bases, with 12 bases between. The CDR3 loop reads CAWSPVPSSGNTIYF. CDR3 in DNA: TGTGCCTGGAGCCCTGTACCCAGCTCTGGAAACACCATATATTTT.

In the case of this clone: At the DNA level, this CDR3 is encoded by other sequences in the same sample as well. The CDR3, as DNA: TGCGCCAGCAGCCTGGACAGGGCGAACACTGAAGCTTTCTTT. It specifies CASSLDRANTEAFF. The chain couples TRBV5-1 to TRBJ1-1; the match to TRBD1 covers 8 bases. The CDR3 consists of 14 residues. V was clipped by 4 bases and J by 1 base; unmatched bases: 3. Looked up from germline, CDR1 is SGHRS and CDR2 is YFSETQ.

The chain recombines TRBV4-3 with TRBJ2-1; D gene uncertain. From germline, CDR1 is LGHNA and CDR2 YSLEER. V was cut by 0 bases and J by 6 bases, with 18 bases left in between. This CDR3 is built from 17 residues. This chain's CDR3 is CASSQEYRLEGVNEQFF. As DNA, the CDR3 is TGCGCCAGCAGCCAAGAATATAGGCTAGAAGGTGTCAATGAGCAGTTCTTC.

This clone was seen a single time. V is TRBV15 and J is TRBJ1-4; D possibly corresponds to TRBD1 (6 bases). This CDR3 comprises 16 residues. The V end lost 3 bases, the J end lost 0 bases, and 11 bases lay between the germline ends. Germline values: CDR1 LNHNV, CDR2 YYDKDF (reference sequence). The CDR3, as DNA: TGTGCCACCAGCAGGTACAGGGATGCAACTAATGAAAAACTGTTTTTT. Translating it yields CATSRYRDATNEKLFF.

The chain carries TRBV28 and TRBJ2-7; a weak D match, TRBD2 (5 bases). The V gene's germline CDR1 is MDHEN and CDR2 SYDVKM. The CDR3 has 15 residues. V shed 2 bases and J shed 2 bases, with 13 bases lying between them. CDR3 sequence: CASSLGGRTPYEQYF. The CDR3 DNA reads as TGTGCCAGCAGTTTAGGAGGCAGAACCCCCTACGAGCAGTACTTC.

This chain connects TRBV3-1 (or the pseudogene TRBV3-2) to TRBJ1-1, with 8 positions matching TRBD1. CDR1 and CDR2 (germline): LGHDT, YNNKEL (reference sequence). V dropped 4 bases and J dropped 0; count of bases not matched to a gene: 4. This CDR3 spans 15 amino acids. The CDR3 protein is CASSRDRNLNTEAFF. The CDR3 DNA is TGTGCCAGCAGCCGGGACAGGAACTTGAACACTGAAGCTTTCTTT.

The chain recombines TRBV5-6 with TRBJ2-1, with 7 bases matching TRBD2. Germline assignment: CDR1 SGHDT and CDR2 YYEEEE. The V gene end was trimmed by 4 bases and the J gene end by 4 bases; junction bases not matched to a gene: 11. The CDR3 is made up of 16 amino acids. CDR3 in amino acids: CASSLGAGTIYNEQFF. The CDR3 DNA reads TGTGCCAGCAGCCTTGGAGCGGGGACTATATACAATGAGCAGTTCTTC. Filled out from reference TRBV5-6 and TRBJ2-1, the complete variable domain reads DAGVTQSPTHLIKTRGQQVTLRCSPKSGHDTVSWYQQALGQGPQFIFQYYEEEERQRGNFPDRFSGHQFPNYSSELNVNALLLGDSALYLCASSLGAGTIYNEQFFGPGTRLTVL.

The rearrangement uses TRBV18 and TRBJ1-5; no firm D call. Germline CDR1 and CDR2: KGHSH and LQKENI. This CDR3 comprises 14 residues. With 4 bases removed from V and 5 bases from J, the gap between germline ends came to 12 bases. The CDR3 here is CASSRTRSYQPQHF. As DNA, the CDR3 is TGTGCCAGCTCACGAACCAGAAGTTATCAGCCCCAGCATTTT.

CDR3 region: CASSQPGTDQETQYF. In DNA form, the CDR3 reads TGTGCCAGCTCACAACCAGGGACAGACCAAGAGACCCAGTACTTC. This sequence joins TRBV18 and TRBJ2-5; TRBD1 agrees at 7 bases. V trimming: 4 bases; J trimming: 0 bases; junction bases outside the gene matches: 5. Germline V gives CDR1 KGHSH, CDR2 LQKENI. This CDR3 contains 15 residues.

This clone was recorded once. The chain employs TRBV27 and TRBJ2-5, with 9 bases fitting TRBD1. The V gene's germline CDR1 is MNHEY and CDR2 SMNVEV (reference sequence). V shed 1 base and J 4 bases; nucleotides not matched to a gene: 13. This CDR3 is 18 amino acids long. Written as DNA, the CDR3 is TGTGCCAGCAGTTTATACCCACCACAGGGGGCGATGGGAGAGACCCAGTACTTC. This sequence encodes CASSLYPPQGAMGETQYF.

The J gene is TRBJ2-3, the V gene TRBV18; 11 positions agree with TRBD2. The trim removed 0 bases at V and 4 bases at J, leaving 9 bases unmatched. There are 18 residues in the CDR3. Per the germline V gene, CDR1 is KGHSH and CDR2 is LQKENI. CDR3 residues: CASSPPVLASGRSDTQYF. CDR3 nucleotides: TGTGCCAGCTCACCACCGGTTCTAGCTAGCGGGAGGTCAGATACGCAGTATTTT.

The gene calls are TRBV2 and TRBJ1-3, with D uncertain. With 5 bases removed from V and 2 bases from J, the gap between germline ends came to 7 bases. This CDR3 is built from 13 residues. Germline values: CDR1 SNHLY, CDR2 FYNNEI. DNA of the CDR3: TGTGCCAGCAGTCAAACAGCTGGAAACACCATATATTTT. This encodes CASSQTAGNTIYF.

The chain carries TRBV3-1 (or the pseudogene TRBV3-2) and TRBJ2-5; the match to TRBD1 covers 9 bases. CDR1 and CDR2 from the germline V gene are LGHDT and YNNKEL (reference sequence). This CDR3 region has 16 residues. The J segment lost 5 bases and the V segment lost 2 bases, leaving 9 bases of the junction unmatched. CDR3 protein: CASSQPYGQGWETQYF. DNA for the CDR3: TGTGCCAGCAGCCAACCCTACGGACAGGGGTGGGAGACCCAGTACTTC.

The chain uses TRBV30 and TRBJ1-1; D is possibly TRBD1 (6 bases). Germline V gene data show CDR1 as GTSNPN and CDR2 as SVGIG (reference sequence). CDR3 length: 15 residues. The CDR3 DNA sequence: TGTGCTCACAGAACGCCGAGGACAGTTAACACTGAAGCTTTCTTT. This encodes CAHRTPRTVNTEAFF. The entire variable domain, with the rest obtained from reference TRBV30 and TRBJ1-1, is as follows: SQTIHQWPATLVQPVGSPLSLECTVEGTSNPNLYWYRQAAGRGLQLLFYSVGIGQISSEVPQNLSASRPQDRQFILSSKKLLLSDSGFYLCAHRTPRTVNTEAFFGQGTRLTVV.

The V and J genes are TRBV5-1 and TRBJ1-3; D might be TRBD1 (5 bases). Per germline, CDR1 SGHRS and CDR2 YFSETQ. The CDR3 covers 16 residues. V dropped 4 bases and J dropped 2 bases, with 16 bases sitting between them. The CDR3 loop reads CASSPVGGGTGNTIYF. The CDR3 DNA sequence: TGCGCCAGCAGCCCCGTCGGCGGGGGAACTGGAAACACCATATATTTT.

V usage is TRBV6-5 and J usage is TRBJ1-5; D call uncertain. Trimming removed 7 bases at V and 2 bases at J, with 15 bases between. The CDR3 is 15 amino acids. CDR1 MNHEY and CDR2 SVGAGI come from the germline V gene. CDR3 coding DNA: TGTGCCAGCACACCACCGGTGGTAGGCAATCAGCCCCAGCATTTT. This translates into CASTPPVVGNQPQHF.

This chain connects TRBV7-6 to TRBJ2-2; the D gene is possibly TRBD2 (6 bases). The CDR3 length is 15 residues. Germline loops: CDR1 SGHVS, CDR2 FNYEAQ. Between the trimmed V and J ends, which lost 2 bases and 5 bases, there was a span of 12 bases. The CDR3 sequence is CASSLRDWGTGELFF. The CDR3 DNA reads TGTGCCAGCAGCTTAAGGGACTGGGGGACCGGGGAGCTGTTTTTT.

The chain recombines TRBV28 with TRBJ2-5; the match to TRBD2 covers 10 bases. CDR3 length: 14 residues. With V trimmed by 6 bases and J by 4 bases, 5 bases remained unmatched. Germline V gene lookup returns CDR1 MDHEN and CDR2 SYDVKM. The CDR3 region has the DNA TGTGCCAGCAGACTAAGCGGGAGGGGAGAGACCCAGTACTTC. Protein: CASRLSGRGETQYF.

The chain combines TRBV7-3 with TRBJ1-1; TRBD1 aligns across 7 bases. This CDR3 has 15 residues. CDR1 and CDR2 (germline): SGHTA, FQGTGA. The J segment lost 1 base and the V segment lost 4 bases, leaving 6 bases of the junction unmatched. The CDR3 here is CASSYSGTENTEAFF. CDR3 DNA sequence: TGTGCCAGCAGCTATTCCGGGACAGAGAACACTGAAGCTTTCTTT.

This CDR3 reads CASSRRGWRLSNTEAFF. Here the CDR3 DNA reads TGTGCCAGCAGCCGCAGAGGGTGGCGGCTTAGCAACACTGAAGCTTTCTTT. The chain uses TRBV28 and TRBJ1-1; D remains ambiguous. Trimming took off 6 bases at V and 2 bases at J, with 22 bases between the two ends. The CDR3 has 17 amino acids. Per the germline V gene, CDR1 is MDHEN and CDR2 is SYDVKM.

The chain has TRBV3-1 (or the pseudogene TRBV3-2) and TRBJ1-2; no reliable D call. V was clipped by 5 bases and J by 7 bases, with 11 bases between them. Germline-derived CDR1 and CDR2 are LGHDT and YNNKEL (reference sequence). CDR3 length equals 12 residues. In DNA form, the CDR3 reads TGTGCCAGCAGCGACAACATGGGTGGCTACACCTTC. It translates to CASSDNMGGYTF.

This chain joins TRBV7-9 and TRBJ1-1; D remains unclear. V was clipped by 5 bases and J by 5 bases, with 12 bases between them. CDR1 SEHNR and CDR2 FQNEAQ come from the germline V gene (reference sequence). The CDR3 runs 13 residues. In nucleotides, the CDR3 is TGTGCCAGCAGCCGCCTCAAGCTGACTGAAGCTTTCTTT. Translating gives CASSRLKLTEAFF.

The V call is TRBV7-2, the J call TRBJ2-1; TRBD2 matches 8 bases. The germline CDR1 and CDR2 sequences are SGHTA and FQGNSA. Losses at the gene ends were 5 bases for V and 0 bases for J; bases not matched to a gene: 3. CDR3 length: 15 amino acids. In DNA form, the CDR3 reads TGTGCCAGCAGCGCCGCGGGGGGCTCCTACAATGAGCAGTTCTTC. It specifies CASSAAGGSYNEQFF. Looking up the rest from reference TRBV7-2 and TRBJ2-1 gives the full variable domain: GAGVSQSPSNKVTEKGKDVELRCDPISGHTALYWYRQSLGQGLEFLIYFQGNSAPDKSGLPSDRFSAERTGGSVSTLTIQRTQQEDSAVYLCASSAAGGSYNEQFFGPGTRLTVL.